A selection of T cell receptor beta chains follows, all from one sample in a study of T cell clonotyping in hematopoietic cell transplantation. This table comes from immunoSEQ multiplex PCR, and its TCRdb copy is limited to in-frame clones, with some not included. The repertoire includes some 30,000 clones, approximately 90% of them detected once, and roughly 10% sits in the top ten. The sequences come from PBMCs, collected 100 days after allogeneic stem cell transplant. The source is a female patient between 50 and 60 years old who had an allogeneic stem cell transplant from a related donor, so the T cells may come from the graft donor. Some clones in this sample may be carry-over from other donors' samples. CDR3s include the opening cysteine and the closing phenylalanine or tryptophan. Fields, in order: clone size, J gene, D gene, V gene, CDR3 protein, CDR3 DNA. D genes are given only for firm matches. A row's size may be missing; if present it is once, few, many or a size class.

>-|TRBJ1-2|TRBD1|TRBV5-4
CASSSGQVYGYTF
TGTGCCAGCAGCTCGGGACAGGTCTATGGCTACACCTTC
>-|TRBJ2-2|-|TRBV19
CASSPARGTGTGELFF
TGTGCCAGTAGCCCGGCTAGGGGAACCGGGACCGGGGAGCTGTTTTTT
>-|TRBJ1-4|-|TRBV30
CAWSPLLQGATNEKLFF
TGTGCCTGGAGCCCCCTCCTCCAGGGTGCAACTAATGAAAAACTGTTTTTT
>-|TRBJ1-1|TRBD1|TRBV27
CASSRTGRDTEAFF
TGTGCCAGCAGTAGGACAGGGAGAGACACTGAAGCTTTCTTT
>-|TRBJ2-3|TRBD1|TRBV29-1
CSLRGQGYPDTQYF
TGCAGCTTGAGGGGACAGGGGTATCCAGATACGCAGTATTTT
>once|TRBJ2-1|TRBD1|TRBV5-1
CASSAGTVYNEQFF
TGCGCCAGCAGCGCCGGGACAGTATACAATGAGCAGTTCTTC
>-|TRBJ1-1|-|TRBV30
CAWSGQSNTEAFF
TGTGCCTGGAGCGGGCAGAGTAACACTGAAGCTTTCTTT
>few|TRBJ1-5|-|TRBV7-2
CASSLAGGSSNQPQHF
TGTGCCAGCAGCTTAGCGGGGGGAAGTAGCAATCAGCCCCAGCATTTT
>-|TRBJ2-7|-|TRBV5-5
CASSGDPGGRYEQYF
TGTGCCAGCAGCGGAGACCCTGGTGGCCGTTACGAGCAGTACTTC
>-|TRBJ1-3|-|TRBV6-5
CASSYRHGSGNTIYF
TGTGCCAGCAGTTACCGTCACGGCTCTGGAAACACCATATATTTT
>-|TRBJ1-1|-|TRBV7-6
CASSPGIGAEAFF
TGTGCCAGCAGTCCAGGTATCGGGGCTGAAGCTTTCTTT
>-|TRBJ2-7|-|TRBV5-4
CASSLRGKGNEQYF
TGTGCCAGCAGCTTGAGGGGGAAGGGCAACGAGCAGTACTTC
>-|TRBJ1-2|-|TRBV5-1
CASWRNLNYGYTF
TGCGCCAGCTGGAGAAATTTAAACTATGGCTACACCTTC
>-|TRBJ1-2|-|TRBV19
CASSIGTGIGNGYTF
TGTGCCAGTAGTATCGGAACAGGGATTGGGAATGGCTACACCTTC
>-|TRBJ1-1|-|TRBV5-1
CASSFDRAEAFF
TGCGCCAGCAGCTTTGACCGAGCTGAAGCTTTCTTT
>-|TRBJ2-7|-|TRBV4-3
CASSQGNGDYEQYF
TGCGCCAGCAGCCAAGGGAACGGAGACTACGAGCAGTACTTC
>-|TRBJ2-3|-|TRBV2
CASSEVTGNADTQYF
TGTGCCAGCAGTGAAGTAACAGGGAATGCAGATACGCAGTATTTT
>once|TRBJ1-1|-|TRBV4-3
CASSQEAGGNTEAFF
TGCGCCAGCAGCCAAGAGGCAGGCGGGAACACTGAAGCTTTCTTT
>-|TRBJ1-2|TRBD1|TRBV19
CASRPFGQGISGGYTF
TGTGCCAGTAGGCCTTTCGGACAGGGGATTTCGGGCGGCTACACCTTC
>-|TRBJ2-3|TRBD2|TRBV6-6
CASSYPAVAGTDTQYF
TGTGCCAGCAGTTACCCAGCGGTAGCGGGGACAGATACGCAGTATTTT
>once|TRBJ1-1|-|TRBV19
CASSIVGGRVGEAFF
TGTGCCAGTAGTATAGTGGGGGGGCGTGTTGGTGAAGCTTTCTTT
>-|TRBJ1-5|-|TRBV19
CASRQGSQPQHF
TGTGCCAGTAGACAGGGTAGCCAGCCCCAGCATTTT
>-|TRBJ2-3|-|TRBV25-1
CASSWGGGADTQYF
TGTGCCAGCAGTTGGGGGGGCGGGGCAGATACGCAGTATTTT
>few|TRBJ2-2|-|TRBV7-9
CASSPFQGTGELFF
TGTGCCAGCAGCCCCTTTCAAGGGACCGGGGAGCTGTTTTTT
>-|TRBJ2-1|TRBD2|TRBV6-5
CASSVPSGGHNEQFF
TGTGCCAGTTCCGTCCCTAGCGGGGGCCACAATGAGCAGTTCTTC
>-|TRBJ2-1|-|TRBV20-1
CSAWTRLQQFF
TGCAGTGCTTGGACTCGACTACAGCAGTTCTTC
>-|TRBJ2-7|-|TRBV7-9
CASSPWPYSYEQYF
TGTGCCAGCAGCCCCTGGCCTTACTCCTACGAGCAGTACTTC
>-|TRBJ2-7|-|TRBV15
CATSRDVTASYEQYF
TGTGCCACCAGCAGAGATGTGACAGCGTCCTACGAGCAGTACTTC
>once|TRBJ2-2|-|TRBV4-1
CASSRDPSSLTGELFF
TGCGCCAGCAGCCGGGACCCGTCGAGTCTAACCGGGGAGCTGTTTTTT
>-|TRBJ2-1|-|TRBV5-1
CASREWGGPYNEQFF
TGCGCCAGCAGAGAATGGGGGGGCCCCTACAATGAGCAGTTCTTC
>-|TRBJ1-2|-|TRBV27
CASRTSGRGNYGYTF
TGTGCCAGCAGGACCTCGGGGAGGGGCAACTATGGCTACACCTTC
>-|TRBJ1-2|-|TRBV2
CASSPGPEGSYTF
TGTGCCAGCTCACCCGGACCGGAAGGAAGCTACACCTTC
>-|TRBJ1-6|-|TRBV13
CASSFSGAEASPLHF
TGTGCCAGCAGCTTTTCGGGGGCAGAAGCTTCACCCCTCCACTTT
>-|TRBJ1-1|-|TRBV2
CASRILRDTEAFF
TGTGCCAGCAGGATTCTCCGGGACACTGAAGCTTTCTTT
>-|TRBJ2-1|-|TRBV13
CASSAINEQFF
TGTGCCAGCAGCGCCATCAATGAGCAGTTCTTC
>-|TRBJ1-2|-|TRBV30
CAWITPQIPNYGYTF
TGTGCCTGGATAACCCCGCAGATCCCTAACTATGGCTACACCTTC
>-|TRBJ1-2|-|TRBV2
CASSGTANYGYTF
TGTGCCAGCAGTGGGACAGCTAACTATGGCTACACCTTC
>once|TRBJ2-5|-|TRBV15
CATRTQGRETQYF
TGTGCCACCAGGACACAGGGCCGAGAGACCCAGTACTTC
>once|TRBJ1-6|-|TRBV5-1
CASSARRGDSPFHF
TGCGCCAGCAGCGCTAGGCGAGGGGATTCACCCTTCCACTTT
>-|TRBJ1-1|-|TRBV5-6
CASSLRGTDREAFF
TGTGCCAGCAGCTTGCGAGGGACCGACAGGGAAGCTTTCTTT